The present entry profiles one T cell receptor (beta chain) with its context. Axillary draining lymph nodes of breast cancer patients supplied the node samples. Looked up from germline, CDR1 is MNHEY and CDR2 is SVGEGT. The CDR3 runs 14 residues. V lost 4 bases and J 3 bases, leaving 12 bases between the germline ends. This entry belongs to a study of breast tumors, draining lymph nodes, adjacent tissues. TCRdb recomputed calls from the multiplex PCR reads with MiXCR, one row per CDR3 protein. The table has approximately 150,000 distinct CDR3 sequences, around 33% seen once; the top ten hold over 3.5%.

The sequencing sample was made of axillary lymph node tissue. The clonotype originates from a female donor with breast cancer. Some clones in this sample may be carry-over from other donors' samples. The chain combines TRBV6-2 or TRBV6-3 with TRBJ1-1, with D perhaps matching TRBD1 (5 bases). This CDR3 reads CASSSLGRYTEAFF. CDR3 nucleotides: TGTGCCAGCAGTTCACTGGGACGGTACACTGAAGCTTTCTTT.